These 3 T cell receptor beta chains share one sample of origin, sequenced in a study of OX40 agonist ivuxolimab in advanced cancers. The library came from the immunoSEQ multiplex PCR assay. What TCRdb holds here is the immuneACCESS table cut down to in-frame rearrangements. Part of the clones is not present; checked against another copy, under half of the missing clones reflect an unresolved V gene, and the others are unexplained. The sample table holds some 50,000 clones, of which around 88% were seen once. Roughly 13% of the sample lies in the top ten. The sequencing used CD4+ or CD8+ T cells sorted from blood, collected in a trial of the OX40 agonist ivuxolimab. All receptors derive from an adult with an advanced solid tumor such as melanoma, head and neck, liver or kidney cancer.

This clone is termed medium-sized (0.01 to 0.1%). The J gene is TRBJ2-7, the V gene TRBV28; weak D call: TRBD1 (6 bases). Germline V gene sequence: CDR1 MDHEN, CDR2 SYDVKM. The length of the CDR3 is 15 residues. Trimming shortened V by 9 bases and J by 5 bases, and 23 bases separated the two germline ends. The CDR3 DNA follows: TGTGCCAGTAATCGACAGGAACGAACTACGGACGAGCAGTACTTC. Protein sequence: CASNRQERTTDEQYF.

CDR3 nucleotide sequence: TGCGCCAGCGGTTCCACGGACAGGGCAAACAATGAGCAGTTCTTC. Its protein is CASGSTDRANNEQFF. The rearrangement uses TRBV5-1 and TRBJ2-1; TRBD1 agrees at 8 bases. CDR3 size: 15 residues. V shed 7 bases, J shed 5 bases, and the junction held 11 bases outside the gene matches. Per the germline V gene, CDR1 is SGHRS and CDR2 is YFSETQ.

This chain uses TRBV27 with TRBJ2-7, with no clear D. Germline V lookup: CDR1 MNHEY, CDR2 SMNVEV (reference sequence). V dropped 5 bases and J dropped 0 bases, with 5 bases sitting between them. The CDR3 consists of 12 residues. In nucleotides, the CDR3 is TGTGCCAGCAGTATGAGCTCCTACGAGCAGTACTTC. This gives the protein CASSMSSYEQYF.